The 23 T cell receptor beta chains in this list originate from one sample, sequenced in a study of blood T cell repertoires in COVID-19. Produced via immunoSEQ multiplex PCR; TCRdb's table is partial and in-frame only. The sample carries approximately 440,000 clones, approximately 90% recorded once. Sequences were obtained from peripheral blood. The source of these receptors is a woman between 45 and 65 years old with COVID-19, enrolled during active disease.

Here the CDR3 DNA reads TGTGCCAGCAGCTTGGCCCCATGGGCTAGCGGGGGCGCGAACACCGGGGAGCTGTTTTTT. It is translated as CASSLAPWASGGANTGELFF. The V and J genes are TRBV5-4 and TRBJ2-2; 10 bases match TRBD2. This CDR3 is built from 20 residues. The germline gives CDR1 SGHNT, CDR2 YYREEE (reference sequence). The V gene end was trimmed by 0 bases and the J gene end by 0 bases; junction bases not matched to a gene: 11.

The gene calls are TRBV19 and TRBJ2-3, with TRBD2 matching 7 bases. CDR3 size: 14 residues. The germline V gene encodes CDR1 LNHDA and CDR2 SQIVND (reference sequence). Trimming removed 3 bases from V and 5 bases from J; junction bases left unmatched: 5. The CDR3 DNA reads TGTGCCAGTAGTATTAAGGTAGCGGGAGATACGCAGTATTTT. As protein: CASSIKVAGDTQYF.

The chain employs TRBV6-5 and TRBJ1-2; D is perhaps TRBD1 (6 bases). Trimming left V 2 bases short and J 2 bases short, with 12 bases between. The CDR3 extends over 15 amino acids. Looked up from germline, CDR1 is MNHEY and CDR2 is SVGAGI. The CDR3 nucleotides read TGTGCCAGCAGTTACGCTCCCACAGGGAACTATGGCTACACCTTC. The encoded protein is CASSYAPTGNYGYTF.

The chain links TRBV20-1 to TRBJ2-2; 9 nucleotides match TRBD2. This CDR3 region has 17 residues. Germline CDR1 and CDR2: DFQATT and SNEGSKA (reference sequence). J lost 1 base, V lost 3 bases, and 9 bases had no gene match. The CDR3 DNA follows: TGCAGTGCTAGTAGGGCTAGCGGGGATTTGAACACCGGGGAGCTGTTTTTT. Residues: CSASRASGDLNTGELFF.

This chain links TRBV3-1 (or the pseudogene TRBV3-2) with TRBJ1-2; no clear D. CDR1 is LGHDT and CDR2 is YNNKEL in the germline V gene (reference sequence). The CDR3 spans 15 residues. The germline V and J ends were trimmed by 0 bases and 4 bases, with 12 bases remaining between them. CDR3 amino acids: CASSQDLAESYGYTF. CDR3 sequence (DNA): TGTGCCAGCAGCCAAGATCTGGCGGAAAGCTATGGCTACACCTTC.

The chain carries TRBV19 and TRBJ2-7, with 8 bases matching TRBD1. The J segment lost 0 bases and the V segment lost 8 bases, leaving 3 bases of the junction unmatched. Germline CDR1 and CDR2: LNHDA and SQIVND (reference sequence). CDR3 length equals 13 residues. The CDR3, as DNA: TGTGCCAGTCTGGACAGGGCCTCCTACGAGCAGTACTTC. This encodes CASLDRASYEQYF.

The chain uses TRBV5-5 and TRBJ2-7; 8 bases match TRBD2. CDR1 and CDR2 from the germline V gene are SGHKS and YYEKEE (reference sequence). The CDR3 is 16 amino acids. Trimming cost V 3 bases and J 7 bases; bases outside gene matches: 15. Here the CDR3 reads CASSSRTGGSYQEQYF. In nucleotides, the CDR3 is TGTGCCAGCAGCTCACGAACGGGGGGGTCGTATCAGGAGCAGTACTTC.

The chain carries TRBV7-7 and TRBJ2-2; 12 bases match TRBD2. V dropped 5 bases and J dropped 1; count of bases not matched to a gene: 14. In germline, CDR1 is SSHAT, CDR2 FNYEAQ (reference sequence). This CDR3 contains 20 residues. In DNA, the CDR3 is TGTGCCAGCAGCCCGAGTCTGGGGCTAGCGGGGGGGGTGAACACCGGGGAGCTGTTTTTT. Residues: CASSPSLGLAGGVNTGELFF.

V usage is TRBV5-4 and J usage is TRBJ2-7, with D possibly TRBD1 on 6 matching bases. The CDR3 loop spans 18 amino acids. Germline V CDR1 and CDR2: SGHNT, YYREEE (reference sequence). Trimming removed 3 bases from V and 2 bases from J, with 24 bases in between. Here the CDR3 DNA reads TGTGCCAGCAGCTACCACCGGGACAACTATCGACGGGCCTACGAGCAGTACTTC. Its protein is CASSYHRDNYRRAYEQYF.

The table lists this clone with a count of one. At the DNA level, this CDR3 is encoded by other sequences in the same sample as well. The rearrangement links TRBV6-5 to TRBJ1-1; 7 nucleotides align to TRBD1. The CDR3 extends over 14 amino acids. The germline CDR1 and CDR2 sequences are MNHEY and SVGAGI. Trimming took 5 bases from V and 1 from J; bases not matched to a gene: 4. In DNA form, the CDR3 reads TGTGCCAGCAGTAACAGGGGAGGGAACACTGAAGCTTTCTTT. Its translation is CASSNRGGNTEAFF.

The J gene is TRBJ1-1, the V gene TRBV19, with TRBD1 identical over 9 bases. There are 15 residues in the CDR3. V lost 5 bases, J lost 5 bases, and 9 bases stayed unmatched. Germline V gene lookup returns CDR1 LNHDA and CDR2 SQIVND (reference sequence). Here the CDR3 DNA reads TGTGCCAGTAGTCTGACAGGGGGAGGAGGAACTGAAGCTTTCTTT. This sequence encodes CASSLTGGGGTEAFF.

This sequence joins TRBV28 and TRBJ2-7; possibly TRBD1 for D (5 bases). Trimming removed 6 bases at V and 0 bases at J, with 15 bases between. The CDR3 is 15 amino acids. The germline gives CDR1 MDHEN, CDR2 SYDVKM. CDR3 bases: TGTGCCAGCAGCCCACCGACAGAGAGCTCCTACGAGCAGTACTTC. As protein: CASSPPTESSYEQYF.

J is TRBJ1-1 and V is TRBV6-4; D gene unclear. The V end was cut by 6 bases, the J end by 4 bases, with 12 bases between. The CDR3 extends over 13 amino acids. Germline V CDR1 and CDR2: MRHNA, SNTAGT. The CDR3 sequence: CASSPGVSTEAFF. For the CDR3, the DNA is TGTGCCAGCAGCCCCGGTGTGTCCACTGAAGCTTTCTTT.

The chain couples TRBV24-1 to TRBJ1-5; TRBD1 might be the D (6 bases). V dropped 3 bases and J dropped 11 bases, with 10 bases sitting between them. This CDR3 region has 12 residues. The germline gives CDR1 KGHDR, CDR2 SFDVKD. The CDR3 DNA follows: TGTGCCACCAGTGATGGGACATTGGCCCAGCATTTT. Its translation: CATSDGTLAQHF.

The chain combines TRBV5-8 with TRBJ1-1, with D possibly matching TRBD1 (6 bases). The CDR3 loop spans 15 amino acids. V gave up 0 bases and J gave up 0 bases, with 9 bases separating them. Per the germline V gene, CDR1 is SGHTS and CDR2 is YDEGEE. The CDR3 sequence is CASSLVGALNTEAFF. The CDR3 DNA reads as TGTGCCAGCAGCTTGGTGGGGGCCCTGAACACTGAAGCTTTCTTT.

This rearrangement joins TRBV5-6 to TRBJ1-2, with no clear D. The CDR3 contains 11 residues. The V gene lost 3 bases and the J gene lost 9 bases, with 9 bases spanning the gap. The germline V gene encodes CDR1 SGHDT and CDR2 YYEEEE. CDR3 residues: CASSYMRRYTF. CDR3 nucleotides: TGTGCCAGCAGCTATATGAGGCGCTACACCTTC.

The CDR3 DNA reads TGTGCCAGCAGCGGACAGCCCTCTAACTATGGCTACACCTTC. It translates to CASSGQPSNYGYTF. This chain uses TRBV11-1 with TRBJ1-2, with D maybe TRBD1 (6 bases). The V end was cut by 5 bases, the J end by 0 bases, with 10 bases between. The CDR3 spans 14 residues. Germline CDR1 reads SGHAT; CDR2 reads FQDESV (reference sequence).

The chain carries TRBV21-1 and TRBJ2-7; the D segment call TRBD1 is taken from the table without a DNA check. TRBV21-1 is a recognized pseudogene. CDR3 length: 14 amino acids. CDR3 nucleotide sequence: TGTGCCAGCAGCAAAGGGACAGACGTTTACGAGCAGTACTTC. Translated: CASSKGTDVYEQYF.

The gene calls are TRBV5-4 and TRBJ1-1; the D is unclear. The V end lost 2 bases, the J end lost 2 bases, and 7 bases lay between the germline ends. The V gene's germline CDR1 is SGHNT and CDR2 YYREEE (reference sequence). This CDR3 region has 13 residues. The CDR3 nucleotides read TGTGCCAGCAGCTTCCCAGATAACACTGAAGCTTTCTTT. Amino acid sequence: CASSFPDNTEAFF.

CDR3 sequence reads: CASSEGTGVDEQFF. CDR3 DNA sequence: TGCGCCAGCAGTGAGGGGACAGGCGTCGATGAGCAGTTCTTC. V is TRBV10-1 and J is TRBJ2-1; the match to TRBD1 covers 8 bases. Looked up from germline, CDR1 is WNHNN and CDR2 is SYGVQD (reference sequence). V lost 2 bases and J lost 8; bases outside the gene matches: 5. This CDR3 region has 14 residues.

The V gene is TRBV19, the J gene TRBJ1-6, with 7 bases lining up with TRBD1. CDR1 and CDR2 from the germline V gene are LNHDA and SQIVND (reference sequence). The J segment lost 4 bases and the V segment lost 9 bases, leaving 6 bases of the junction unmatched. The CDR3 loop spans 14 amino acids. As DNA, the CDR3 is TGTGCCAGCGCTCCGGGACAGTATAATTCACCCCTCCACTTT. This codes for CASAPGQYNSPLHF.

The chain has TRBV25-1 and TRBJ2-1; TRBD1 agrees at 10 bases. Germline lookup yields CDR1 MGHDK and CDR2 SYGVNS. Unmatched junction bases numbered 11, after V lost 7 bases and J lost 5 bases. This CDR3 contains 16 residues. This chain's CDR3 is CASTSRGTGVHNEQFF. DNA of the CDR3: TGTGCCAGCACTTCCCGGGGGACAGGGGTTCACAATGAGCAGTTCTTC.

The chain combines TRBV5-8 with TRBJ2-5, with a tentative D call TRBD2 (6 bases). The CDR3 runs to 16 residues. Germline CDR1 is SGHTS and CDR2 is YDEGEE. The V end was cut by 2 bases, the J end by 5 bases, with 19 bases between. CDR3 loop: CASSLGTRLIGETQYF. In nucleotides, the CDR3 is TGTGCCAGCAGCTTAGGGACTCGGTTGATTGGGGAGACCCAGTACTTC.